The rows below give T cell receptor beta chains drawn from one sample of a study of T cell repertoires in cytomegalovirus infection. No antigens are known for them. TCRdb redid the calling of the reads with MiXCR, one entry per CDR3 protein. The table includes about a million distinct CDR3 sequences, 30% to 40% detected once. The sample in question was cultured CD8+ T cells from PBMCs, obtained from culture after CMV antigen stimulation. The receptors were sampled from a human donor in good health (CMV status not recorded). Some clones in this sample may be carry-over from other donors' samples. Both conserved end residues are part of each CDR3. D genes are given only for firm matches. Expanded clones get a size class; other rows say once, few or many, or leave the size out.

CDR3 DNA: TGTGCCAGCAGCTTTGACGGGAATCCCTACGAGCAGTACTTC; CDR3 protein: CASSFDGNPYEQYF; clone size: .; D gene: .; J gene: TRBJ2-7; V gene: TRBV7-6
CDR3 DNA: TGTGCCAGCTCCATCCAGGGCAGGGGTCAAGAGACCCAGTACTTC; CDR3 protein: CASSIQGRGQETQYF; clone size: few; D gene: .; J gene: TRBJ2-5; V gene: TRBV27
CDR3 DNA: TGTGCCAGCAGCAATGGACCGCTACCAAAGGGAGCTTTCTTT; CDR3 protein: CASSNGPLPKGAFF; clone size: few; D gene: .; J gene: TRBJ1-1; V gene: TRBV5-6
CDR3 DNA: TGTGCCAGCAGCTATAGCGGGGGGGCTACCCTTTACAATGAGCAGTTCTTC; CDR3 protein: CASSYSGGATLYNEQFF; clone size: many; D gene: TRBD2; J gene: TRBJ2-1; V gene: TRBV7-6
CDR3 DNA: TGTGCCAGCAGTCTCCTGGACAGGGTGACTGAAGCTTTCTTT; CDR3 protein: CASSLLDRVTEAFF; clone size: few; D gene: TRBD1; J gene: TRBJ1-1; V gene: TRBV6-2/TRBV6-3
CDR3 DNA: TGTACCAGCAGTCCCGCCGCGTACGAGCAGTACTTC; CDR3 protein: CTSSPAAYEQYF; clone size: .; D gene: .; J gene: TRBJ2-7; V gene: TRBV12-3/TRBV12-4
CDR3 DNA: TGTGCCAGCAGTTTTACAGCACTAGATCAGCCCCAGCATTTT; CDR3 protein: CASSFTALDQPQHF; clone size: few; D gene: .; J gene: TRBJ1-5; V gene: TRBV27
CDR3 DNA: TGTGCCAGCAGACATGGGGGCGGCAATCAGCCCCAGCATTTT; CDR3 protein: CASRHGGGNQPQHF; clone size: .; D gene: .; J gene: TRBJ1-5; V gene: TRBV27
CDR3 DNA: TGTGCCAGCAGCCTGGGCCGGGAGGGAGTAGCCAAAAACATTCAGTACTTC; CDR3 protein: CASSLGREGVAKNIQYF; clone size: few; D gene: TRBD2; J gene: TRBJ2-4; V gene: TRBV7-9
CDR3 DNA: TGTGCCAGCAGCTTAAACCCAGGGACCGAAATCCCCAATGAGCAGTTCTTC; CDR3 protein: CASSLNPGTEIPNEQFF; clone size: .; D gene: .; J gene: TRBJ2-1; V gene: TRBV7-6
CDR3 DNA: TGTGCCAGCAGCTCCGGACAAGCTACATACTATGGCTACACCTTC; CDR3 protein: CASSSGQATYYGYTF; clone size: many; D gene: .; J gene: TRBJ1-2; V gene: TRBV7-6
CDR3 DNA: TGTGCCAGTAGTCTTGACATTTTAGGCGTGAACACTGAAGCTTTCTTT; CDR3 protein: CASSLDILGVNTEAFF; clone size: .; D gene: .; J gene: TRBJ1-1; V gene: TRBV19
CDR3 DNA: TGTGCCAGCAGCTTAGATCTCGGGCACATTGAGCAGTTCTTC; CDR3 protein: CASSLDLGHIEQFF; clone size: many; D gene: .; J gene: TRBJ2-1; V gene: TRBV7-2
CDR3 DNA: TGTGCCAGTAGTTCCGGACAGGGGGCGGGCTATGGCTACACCTTC; CDR3 protein: CASSSGQGAGYGYTF; clone size: .; D gene: TRBD1; J gene: TRBJ1-2; V gene: TRBV19
CDR3 DNA: TGTGCCAGCACCCCCCGGGGGCGGACAGGGAACGAAAAACTGTTTTTT; CDR3 protein: CASTPRGRTGNEKLFF; clone size: few; D gene: TRBD1; J gene: TRBJ1-4; V gene: TRBV7-8
CDR3 DNA: TGTGCCAGCAGCTTAGAAGGACAGGGGTACAATGAGCAGTTCTTC; CDR3 protein: CASSLEGQGYNEQFF; clone size: few; D gene: TRBD1; J gene: TRBJ2-1; V gene: TRBV5-4
CDR3 DNA: TGTGCCACCAGCGCCAGGGACAGCCTAACGGGCGAGCAGTACTTC; CDR3 protein: CATSARDSLTGEQYF; clone size: .; D gene: TRBD1; J gene: TRBJ2-7; V gene: TRBV15
CDR3 DNA: TGTGCCAGCAGCTTGTGGGTAGCGGGGTTGCAGTACTTC; CDR3 protein: CASSLWVAGLQYF; clone size: .; D gene: TRBD2; J gene: TRBJ2-7; V gene: TRBV5-6
CDR3 DNA: TGTGCCAGCACCCCCGGGACAGGGCATTACGAGCAGTACTTC; CDR3 protein: CASTPGTGHYEQYF; clone size: .; D gene: TRBD1; J gene: TRBJ2-7; V gene: TRBV27
CDR3 DNA: TGCGCCAGCAGCCCGGACAGGCTATCACCCCTCCACTTT; CDR3 protein: CASSPDRLSPLHF; clone size: once; D gene: TRBD1; J gene: TRBJ1-6; V gene: TRBV4-3
CDR3 DNA: TGTGCCAGTAGTCCGTGGACAGGGGGGGATAATCAGCCCCAGCATTTT; CDR3 protein: CASSPWTGGDNQPQHF; clone size: few; D gene: TRBD1; J gene: TRBJ1-5; V gene: TRBV19
CDR3 DNA: TGTGCCAGCAGCCAAGATGTGGCGGGGCCTGAGCAGTTCTTC; CDR3 protein: CASSQDVAGPEQFF; clone size: few; D gene: .; J gene: TRBJ2-1; V gene: TRBV4-2
CDR3 DNA: TGTGCCAGCAGTTACGACGACAGGGCCCCGGGACAGCAAGAGACCCAGTACTTC; CDR3 protein: CASSYDDRAPGQQETQYF; clone size: .; D gene: TRBD1; J gene: TRBJ2-5; V gene: TRBV6-2/TRBV6-3
CDR3 DNA: TGCAGCGTTGAGCTCAGGGGCCAGGGGGAGCAGTACTTC; CDR3 protein: CSVELRGQGEQYF; clone size: .; D gene: .; J gene: TRBJ2-7; V gene: TRBV29-1
CDR3 DNA: TGTGCCAGTACCGAGGCGGGGAGAGGCAATCAGCCCCAGCATTTT; CDR3 protein: CASTEAGRGNQPQHF; clone size: .; D gene: .; J gene: TRBJ1-5; V gene: TRBV19
CDR3 DNA: TGTGCTAGTGGTTTGATAGGAGACTACAATGAGCAGTTCTTC; CDR3 protein: CASGLIGDYNEQFF; clone size: few; D gene: .; J gene: TRBJ2-1; V gene: TRBV12-5
CDR3 DNA: TGCGCCAGCAGCCATCCGGGACAGGGTGATTTCTATGGCTACACCTTC; CDR3 protein: CASSHPGQGDFYGYTF; clone size: few; D gene: TRBD1; J gene: TRBJ1-2; V gene: TRBV4-1
CDR3 DNA: TGTGCCAGCAGCTTAGTGGGGACAGGGGGCTACGAGCAGTACTTC; CDR3 protein: CASSLVGTGGYEQYF; clone size: .; D gene: TRBD1; J gene: TRBJ2-7; V gene: TRBV13
CDR3 DNA: TGTGCCAGCGCCCTGGGGCCTGAAGCTTTCTTT; CDR3 protein: CASALGPEAFF; clone size: few; D gene: .; J gene: TRBJ1-1; V gene: TRBV6-6
CDR3 DNA: TGCAGTGCTAGTCGTCAAGGACGTCCCGGGGAGCTGTTTTTT; CDR3 protein: CSASRQGRPGELFF; clone size: .; D gene: .; J gene: TRBJ2-2; V gene: TRBV20-1
CDR3 DNA: TGTGCCAGCAGACCCCCGGGACATACCTACAATGAGCAGTTCTTC; CDR3 protein: CASRPPGHTYNEQFF; clone size: .; D gene: .; J gene: TRBJ2-1; V gene: TRBV27
CDR3 DNA: TGTGCCAGCAGCGACACAGGGTTCCGGAATCAGCCCCAGCATTTT; CDR3 protein: CASSDTGFRNQPQHF; clone size: few; D gene: .; J gene: TRBJ1-5; V gene: TRBV2
CDR3 DNA: TGTGCCAGCAGTGACCCGACAGGGACGGCAGATACGCAGTATTTT; CDR3 protein: CASSDPTGTADTQYF; clone size: .; D gene: TRBD1; J gene: TRBJ2-3; V gene: TRBV25-1
CDR3 DNA: TGTGCTAGTGGCTCGATGGCGAGTTACTATGGCTACACCTTC; CDR3 protein: CASGSMASYYGYTF; clone size: few; D gene: .; J gene: TRBJ1-2; V gene: TRBV12-5
CDR3 DNA: TGTGCCATCTCAGGGATGGGGGACACTGAAGCTTTCTTT; CDR3 protein: CAISGMGDTEAFF; clone size: .; D gene: .; J gene: TRBJ1-1; V gene: TRBV6-2/TRBV6-3
CDR3 DNA: TGTGCCAGCAGCTATTTCCAACCTACACTGTCTGGGGCCAACGTCCTGACTTTC; CDR3 protein: CASSYFQPTLSGANVLTF; clone size: many; D gene: .; J gene: TRBJ2-6; V gene: TRBV27
CDR3 DNA: TGTGCCAGCAGCTTAAATAGGTTACAGGGGGTTAGTAATCAGCCCCAGCATTTT; CDR3 protein: CASSLNRLQGVSNQPQHF; clone size: many; D gene: TRBD1; J gene: TRBJ1-5; V gene: TRBV7-2
CDR3 DNA: TGTGCCAGCAGCTTGGTGGCAGCCTTCTATAATTCACCCCTCCACTTT; CDR3 protein: CASSLVAAFYNSPLHF; clone size: few; D gene: .; J gene: TRBJ1-6; V gene: TRBV5-5
CDR3 DNA: TGTGCCAGCAGCTTGATAGGCATGAACACTGAAGCTTTCTTT; CDR3 protein: CASSLIGMNTEAFF; clone size: few; D gene: .; J gene: TRBJ1-1; V gene: TRBV12-3/TRBV12-4
CDR3 DNA: TGTGCCAGCAGCACCGGAGACACCATATATTTT; CDR3 protein: CASSTGDTIYF; clone size: .; D gene: .; J gene: TRBJ1-3; V gene: TRBV6-1
CDR3 DNA: TGCAGCGTGGCCGGACAGGGGGCCAATGAGCAGTTCTTC; CDR3 protein: CSVAGQGANEQFF; clone size: .; D gene: TRBD1; J gene: TRBJ2-1; V gene: TRBV29-1
CDR3 DNA: TGCGCCAGCAGCCCTTGGGACAGGGAGGAAGAAAAACTGTTTTTT; CDR3 protein: CASSPWDREEEKLFF; clone size: few; D gene: TRBD1; J gene: TRBJ1-4; V gene: TRBV4-1
CDR3 DNA: TGCGCCAGCAAACAGGACAGGGCTTGGAACGGGGAGCTGTTTTTT; CDR3 protein: CASKQDRAWNGELFF; clone size: few; D gene: TRBD1; J gene: TRBJ2-2; V gene: TRBV10-2
CDR3 DNA: TGTGCCAGCAGCCCCAATTCGGGGAGGAACTCCGGGGAGCTGTTTTTT; CDR3 protein: CASSPNSGRNSGELFF; clone size: .; D gene: .; J gene: TRBJ2-2; V gene: TRBV7-4
CDR3 DNA: TGTGCCAGCAGTTACTCGGGAGGGATAAGCTCTGGGGCCAACGTCCTGACTTTC; CDR3 protein: CASSYSGGISSGANVLTF; clone size: few; D gene: TRBD2; J gene: TRBJ2-6; V gene: TRBV6-6
CDR3 DNA: TGTGCCAGTAGTATGCGAATCCAGGGCCGCTACTATGGCTACACCTTC; CDR3 protein: CASSMRIQGRYYGYTF; clone size: many; D gene: .; J gene: TRBJ1-2; V gene: TRBV19
CDR3 DNA: TGTGCTAGCAGCTTCGGCGTTTCTAGCACAGATACGCAGTATTTT; CDR3 protein: CASSFGVSSTDTQYF; clone size: many; D gene: .; J gene: TRBJ2-3; V gene: TRBV7-7
CDR3 DNA: TGCGCCAGCAGCTTGGCCCTCGCAGACTATGGCTACACCTTC; CDR3 protein: CASSLALADYGYTF; clone size: few; D gene: .; J gene: TRBJ1-2; V gene: TRBV5-1
CDR3 DNA: TGTGCCAGCAGTTTGGGGGGGGGGAAACCCCTCCACTTT; CDR3 protein: CASSLGGGKPLHF; clone size: few; D gene: .; J gene: TRBJ1-6; V gene: TRBV27
CDR3 DNA: TGTGCCAGCAGCTTACGACCAGGGGGCGGGGGGGAGACCCAGTACTTC; CDR3 protein: CASSLRPGGGGETQYF; clone size: few; D gene: .; J gene: TRBJ2-5; V gene: TRBV7-8
CDR3 DNA: TGTGCCAGCAATTGGGGAGGGGACGAGCAGTACTTC; CDR3 protein: CASNWGGDEQYF; clone size: .; D gene: TRBD2; J gene: TRBJ2-7; V gene: TRBV12-3/TRBV12-4
CDR3 DNA: TGCAGCCTACCCCCCCAACGCCAGGGACCCCGGGGTTTCTTC; CDR3 protein: CSLPPQRQGPRGFF; clone size: .; D gene: .; J gene: TRBJ2-4; V gene: TRBV20-1
CDR3 DNA: TGTGCCATCAGTGAGAAAAAAAACATGGAGGGCCCGGCAGGCTATGGCTACACCTTC; CDR3 protein: CAISEKKNMEGPAGYGYTF; clone size: few; D gene: .; J gene: TRBJ1-2; V gene: TRBV10-3
CDR3 DNA: TGTGCCAGCAGCGAAGGGGGAGCCGCGTCCGATACGCAGTATTTT; CDR3 protein: CASSEGGAASDTQYF; clone size: few; D gene: .; J gene: TRBJ2-3; V gene: TRBV3-1
CDR3 DNA: TGTGCCAGCAGTTATAACGATGGGGTGGGAGAGACCCAGTACTTC; CDR3 protein: CASSYNDGVGETQYF; clone size: few; D gene: .; J gene: TRBJ2-5; V gene: TRBV6-1
CDR3 DNA: TGCAGCGTTGAATTGGGGGGGTCTGGGCAGTACTTC; CDR3 protein: CSVELGGSGQYF; clone size: .; D gene: TRBD2; J gene: TRBJ2-7; V gene: TRBV29-1
CDR3 DNA: TGTGCCAGCAGCACCCCACCGGGACTCTACACAGATACGCAGTATTTT; CDR3 protein: CASSTPPGLYTDTQYF; clone size: .; D gene: .; J gene: TRBJ2-3; V gene: TRBV5-6
CDR3 DNA: TGTGCCACCCTGACTTTGTACAATGAGCAGTTCTTC; CDR3 protein: CATLTLYNEQFF; clone size: few; D gene: .; J gene: TRBJ2-1; V gene: TRBV6-1
CDR3 DNA: TGTGCCAGTATAATGGATCTTGAAGCTTTCTTT; CDR3 protein: CASIMDLEAFF; clone size: .; D gene: .; J gene: TRBJ1-1; V gene: TRBV2
CDR3 DNA: TGTGCCAGCAGCGTAGCTGGGGTTATTTACTCTGGGGCCAACGTCCTGACTTTC; CDR3 protein: CASSVAGVIYSGANVLTF; clone size: .; D gene: .; J gene: TRBJ2-6; V gene: TRBV9